This T cell receptor (beta chain) came from a study of cytomegalovirus exposure and HLA in healthy donors. Study-wide results and caveats: TCR beta sequences numbering 15,000 to 20,000 were associated with HLA alleles at 0.05 false discovery rate in a later analysis. It was reportedly the case that the classifier diagnosed cytomegalovirus status with high specificity and sensitivity.

The PCR had 60 Vbeta and 13 Jbeta primers. Produced via immunoSEQ multiplex PCR; TCRdb's table is partial and in-frame only. The sample holds 140,000 or so clones; about 72% are singletons and the top ten take around 4.7%. Concerning this clone itself: Its antigen remains unidentified.

Trimming at V came to 4 bases and at J to 3 bases, leaving 9 bases not matched to a gene. This CDR3 is 16 amino acids long. Germline CDR1 MNHEY, CDR2 SMNVEV (reference sequence). What was sequenced was PBMCs. The chain joins TRBV27 to TRBJ1-1; 9 positions match TRBD1. This receptor was taken from a man in his 60s in good health and CMV-seronegative. The CDR3 DNA sequence: TGTGCCAGCAGTTCCGACAGGGGGGGACGCGACACTGAAGCTTTCTTT. Translating it yields CASSSDRGGRDTEAFF.